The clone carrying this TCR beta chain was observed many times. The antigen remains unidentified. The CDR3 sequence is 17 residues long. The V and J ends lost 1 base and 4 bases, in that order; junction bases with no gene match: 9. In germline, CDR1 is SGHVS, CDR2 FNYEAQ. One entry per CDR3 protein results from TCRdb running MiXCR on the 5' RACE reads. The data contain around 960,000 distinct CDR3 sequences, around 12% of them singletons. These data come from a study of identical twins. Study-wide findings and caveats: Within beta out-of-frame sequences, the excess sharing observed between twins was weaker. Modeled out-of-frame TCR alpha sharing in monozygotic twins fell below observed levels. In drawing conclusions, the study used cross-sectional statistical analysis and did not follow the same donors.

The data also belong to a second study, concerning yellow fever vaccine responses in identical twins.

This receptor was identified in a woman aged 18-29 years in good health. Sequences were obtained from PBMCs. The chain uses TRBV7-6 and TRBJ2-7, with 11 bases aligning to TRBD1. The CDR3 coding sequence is TGTGCCAGCAGCTTAGGGCCCCGGGACAGGGGGGATTACGAGCAGTACTTC. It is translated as CASSLGPRDRGDYEQYF.